This T cell receptor beta chain was sequenced in a study of Graves' ophthalmopathy and Graves' hyperthyroidism. General study findings and limits: Both a roughly 65% sensitivity and an approximately 79% specificity characterized the model's predictions of ophthalmopathy progression.

The CDR3 covers 13 residues. Germline V gene sequence: CDR1 SNHLY, CDR2 FYNNEI. J lost 4 bases, V lost 7 bases, and 3 bases had no gene match. As the template, RNA transcripts were used to amplify TCR beta CDR3 regions. RT-PCR in the first round used HTBI primers; a second-round multiplex PCR followed. TCRdb used MiXCR to reprocess the multiplex PCR reads, holding one entry per CDR3 protein. The sample yields 1 million to 1.3 million distinct CDR3 sequences, about 40% seen once. Uncontrolled infections, other autoimmune diseases, pregnancy or lactation barred patients from enrollment. Physicians reached a diagnosis by relying on clinical symptoms, serum thyroxine, TRAb, thyroid ultrasound and orbital computed tomography. In this sample, this clonotype turned up many times. What it binds is unknown.

The chain combines TRBV2 with TRBJ2-5; 10 nucleotides line up with TRBD2. The TCR originated in an adult man with Graves' hyperthyroidism. The sample taken for sequencing was peripheral blood or thyroid tissue (not recorded which). CDR3 sequence: CASTSGSAETQYF. DNA for the CDR3: TGTGCCAGCACTAGCGGGAGTGCAGAGACCCAGTACTTC.